The 24 T cell receptor beta chains below come from one sample, sequenced in a study of vaccination effects on CD4 cells after COVID-19. These TCRs are of unknown antigen specificity. TCRdb's copy holds only in-frame clones and misses some; the assay was immunoSEQ multiplex PCR. The table has 45,000 to 65,000 clones, around 86% seen once. Before sequencing took place, the ViraFEST assay used viral peptide pools to expand antigen-specific CD4+ T cells. Between days 9 and 10 of culture, CD4+ T cells were separated out. Here the sequenced sample was CD4+ T cells from PBMCs cultured with HCoV-229E spike peptides, taken before COVID-19 vaccination. Receptors originate from a human donor who received a COVID-19 vaccine.

This clone was picked up a small number of times. This chain connects TRBV5-1 to TRBJ2-2; the D gene is possibly TRBD1 (5 bases). V was trimmed by 4 bases and J by 0 bases, leaving 10 bases between them. CDR3 length: 15 residues. Germline V gene data show CDR1 as SGHRS and CDR2 as YFSETQ. The CDR3 nucleotides read TGCGCCAGCAGCGGGGCGAGATCGAACACCGGGGAGCTGTTTTTT. Its translation is CASSGARSNTGELFF.

The chain recombines TRBV18 with TRBJ1-1; D not certain. The CDR3 has 14 amino acids. Trimming left V 0 bases short and J 1 base short, with 6 bases between. Germline V gene lookup returns CDR1 KGHSH and CDR2 LQKENI. The CDR3 here is CASSPPGGNTEAFF. The CDR3 DNA reads as TGTGCCAGCTCACCACCGGGCGGGAACACTGAAGCTTTCTTT.

The CDR3 DNA is TGCGCCAGCAGCTCCAGCCCGGGACAGGGTTATGAAAAACTGTTTTTT. Its translation is CASSSSPGQGYEKLFF. The chain employs TRBV5-1 and TRBJ1-4; TRBD1 matches at 9 bases. CDR1 SGHRS and CDR2 YFSETQ come from the germline V gene. This CDR3 contains 16 residues. The trim removed 3 bases at V and 6 bases at J, leaving 9 bases unmatched.

The rearrangement uses TRBV5-1 and TRBJ2-2; 8 bases agree with TRBD1. Germline CDR1 SGHRS, CDR2 YFSETQ. This CDR3 region has 22 residues. Trimming cost V 4 bases and J 0 bases; bases outside gene matches: 23. The CDR3 DNA sequence: TGCGCCAGCAGCAAAAGCGTCTTAGCAGGGACAGGAGAAACTGCGAACACCGGGGAGCTGTTTTTT. This codes for CASSKSVLAGTGETANTGELFF.

The chain is built from TRBV5-4 and TRBJ2-5; 8 nucleotides agree with TRBD2. From germline, CDR1 is SGHNT and CDR2 YYREEE (reference sequence). V was pared by 2 bases and J by 4 bases, with 4 bases of the junction left unmatched. The CDR3 is 14 residues long. DNA of the CDR3: TGTGCCAGCAGCTTAGCGGGGGTAGGAGAGACCCAGTACTTC. This codes for CASSLAGVGETQYF.

The J gene is TRBJ2-2, the V gene TRBV6-2 or TRBV6-3; a weak D match, TRBD1 (5 bases). This CDR3 comprises 15 residues. In germline, CDR1 is MNHEY, CDR2 SVGEGT. With 4 bases removed from V and 5 bases from J, the gap between germline ends came to 14 bases. CDR3 region: CASSWQGRRTGELFF. The CDR3 DNA reads TGTGCCAGCAGTTGGCAGGGTCGAAGGACCGGGGAGCTGTTTTTT.

This clone was seen a handful of times. The chain combines TRBV7-3 with TRBJ2-2; the D is unclear. The V and J ends lost 2 bases and 6 bases respectively, with 4 bases between them. This CDR3 spans 12 amino acids. Germline V gives CDR1 SGHTA, CDR2 FQGTGA. CDR3 sequence: CASSLGPGELFF. In DNA form, the CDR3 reads TGTGCCAGCAGCTTAGGTCCCGGGGAGCTGTTTTTT.

The chain uses TRBV5-1 and TRBJ2-3; 8 bases fit TRBD2. V lost 5 bases to trimming and J lost 6 bases; unmatched junction nucleotides: 8. The CDR3 runs to 14 residues. Germline CDR1 SGHRS, CDR2 YFSETQ. The CDR3 DNA follows: TGCGCCAGCAGGGACTTGCGGGGGGCGGATACGCAGTATTTT. This translates into CASRDLRGADTQYF.

The chain combines TRBV28 with TRBJ2-1; TRBD2 agrees at 11 bases. With V trimmed by 0 bases and J by 7 bases, 8 bases remained unmatched. The V gene's germline CDR1 is MDHEN and CDR2 SYDVKM. The CDR3 length is 17 residues. As DNA, the CDR3 is TGTGCCAGCAGTTTATGGGGATTAGCGGGGGGGGAGAATGAGCAGTTCTTC. This gives the protein CASSLWGLAGGENEQFF.

The V and J genes are TRBV6-5 and TRBJ1-1, with TRBD1 as a possible D gene (5 bases). Between the trimmed V and J ends, which lost 5 bases and 5 bases, there was a span of 9 bases. The CDR3 contains 12 residues. Germline CDR1 reads MNHEY; CDR2 reads SVGAGI. CDR3 in amino acids: CASSQGETEAFF. The CDR3 nucleotides are TGTGCCAGCAGTCAGGGCGAGACTGAAGCTTTCTTT.

CDR3 sequence: CASSVGLYGYTF. In DNA, the CDR3 is TGTGCCAGCAGTGTGGGACTGTATGGCTACACCTTC. The chain couples TRBV2 to TRBJ1-2; TRBD1 might be the D (5 bases). Trimming pared 4 bases from V and 5 bases from J, leaving 8 bases between. The CDR3 loop spans 12 amino acids. Germline lookup yields CDR1 SNHLY and CDR2 FYNNEI.

This clone has just one count. The chain joins TRBV18 to TRBJ2-1, with TRBD1 matching 8 bases. From germline, CDR1 is KGHSH and CDR2 LQKENI. The CDR3 has 15 amino acids. V lost 5 bases, J lost 0 bases, and 3 bases stayed unmatched. Here the CDR3 DNA reads TGTGCCAGCTCAGCCGGGACAGGCTCCTACAATGAGCAGTTCTTC. It is translated as CASSAGTGSYNEQFF.

This chain joins TRBV3-1 (or the pseudogene TRBV3-2) and TRBJ2-1; D is unresolved. From germline, CDR1 is LGHDT and CDR2 YNNKEL (reference sequence). CDR3 length equals 11 residues. V shed 4 bases and J shed 6 bases, with 4 bases lying between them. DNA of the CDR3: TGTGCCAGCAGCCGCGTCAATGAGCAGTTCTTC. It codes for CASSRVNEQFF.

The V call is TRBV9, the J call TRBJ1-1; D gene uncertain. Trimming stripped 5 bases from V and 0 bases from J, with 11 bases between. This CDR3 spans 14 amino acids. Per germline, CDR1 SGDLS and CDR2 YYNGEE. The CDR3 spells CASSLDGMNTEAFF. The CDR3 nucleotides read TGTGCCAGCAGTCTAGACGGTATGAACACTGAAGCTTTCTTT.

V and J are TRBV7-2 and TRBJ2-1, with D perhaps matching TRBD2 (6 bases). The ends were cut back, 6 bases at V and 0 bases at J, with 12 bases in the middle. CDR3 size: 15 residues. Germline V gives CDR1 SGHTA, CDR2 FQGNSA. As DNA, the CDR3 is TGTGCCAGCAGAGAAGGGAGGTCCTCCTACAATGAGCAGTTCTTC. Translating it yields CASREGRSSYNEQFF.

The rearrangement uses TRBV12-3 or TRBV12-4 and TRBJ2-3, with D possibly being TRBD1 or TRBD2 (5 bases each). There are 13 residues in the CDR3. V lost 7 bases and J lost 2, with 10 bases in between. The CDR3 coding sequence is TGTGCCAGCACCGAGGGGCTCACAGATACGCAGTATTTT. Protein sequence: CASTEGLTDTQYF.

The gene calls are TRBV6-1 and TRBJ2-5; 11 bases map to TRBD2. Trimming at V came to 1 base and at J to 4 bases, leaving 5 bases not matched to a gene. The CDR3 spans 16 residues. Per the germline V gene, CDR1 is MNHNS and CDR2 is SASEGT. Here the CDR3 reads CASSEVAGGAGETQYF. The CDR3 DNA is TGTGCCAGCAGTGAAGTAGCGGGGGGGGCCGGAGAGACCCAGTACTTC.

The gene calls are TRBV20-1 and TRBJ2-7; the D is unclear. Germline values: CDR1 DFQATT, CDR2 SNEGSKA (reference sequence). Trimming removed 2 bases at V and 5 bases at J, with 7 bases between. This CDR3 has 11 amino acids. The CDR3 DNA reads TGCAGTGCTAGAAGGGAAAACGAGCAGTACGTC. Encoded protein: CSARRENEQYV.

V usage is TRBV3-1 (or the pseudogene TRBV3-2) and J usage is TRBJ1-6; a possible D gene is TRBD1 (6 bases). Trimming cost V 3 bases and J 8 bases, with 8 bases left between them. Germline assignment: CDR1 LGHDT and CDR2 YNNKEL (reference sequence). The CDR3 consists of 13 residues. The CDR3 spells CASSQGADSPLHF. For the CDR3, the DNA is TGTGCCAGCAGCCAGGGGGCTGATTCACCCCTCCACTTT.

The DNA of the CDR3 is TGTGCCAGCAGTAGCGGGGACGGCTACGAAAAACTGTTTTTT. Translating it yields CASSSGDGYEKLFF. This sequence joins TRBV28 and TRBJ1-4; D might be TRBD1 (5 bases). Germline V gives CDR1 MDHEN, CDR2 SYDVKM. Deletions cut 5 bases from V and 8 bases from J, with 15 bases between. The CDR3 runs 14 residues.

V is TRBV14 and J is TRBJ1-1; D may be TRBD1 (6 bases). Per the germline V gene, CDR1 is SGHDN and CDR2 is FVKESK. This CDR3 spans 15 amino acids. The V and J ends lost 4 bases and 5 bases respectively, with 17 bases between them. The CDR3 here is CASSPWGRGSTEAFF. CDR3 nucleotide sequence: TGTGCCAGCAGCCCTTGGGGGCGCGGATCGACTGAAGCTTTCTTT.

The chain recombines TRBV5-1 with TRBJ2-3; 11 nucleotides agree with TRBD1. This CDR3 has 16 amino acids. The germline CDR1 and CDR2 sequences are SGHRS and YFSETQ. V trimming: 4 bases; J trimming: 5 bases; junction bases outside the gene matches: 9. CDR3: CASSAPRTGGVDTQYF. DNA for the CDR3: TGCGCCAGCAGCGCGCCACGGACAGGGGGCGTAGATACGCAGTATTTT.

This clone was seen just once. This chain links TRBV25-1 with TRBJ2-7, with 8 bases aligning to TRBD1. Germline trimming cut 6 bases from V and 6 bases from J; bases unmatched to any gene: 7. From germline, CDR1 is MGHDK and CDR2 SYGVNS. This CDR3 contains 13 residues. CDR3 protein: CASSQGAEGEQYV. DNA of the CDR3: TGTGCCAGCAGCCAGGGGGCGGAGGGCGAGCAGTACGTC.

This chain uses TRBV5-1 with TRBJ2-7; a weak D match, TRBD1 (6 bases). Germline V lookup: CDR1 SGHRS, CDR2 YFSETQ. This CDR3 contains 14 residues. V gave up 4 bases and J gave up 4 bases, with 15 bases separating them. CDR3 DNA: TGCGCCAGCAGCATGGAAGGACAGCCGTACGAGCAGTACGTC. Encoded protein: CASSMEGQPYEQYV.